The 2 T cell receptor beta chains in this list originate from one sample, sequenced in a study of OX40 agonist ivuxolimab in advanced cancers. Sequenced by immunoSEQ multiplex PCR; TCRdb stores in-frame clones only, minus some. The sample holds roughly 65,000 clones, over 60% seen once. Here the sequenced sample was CD4+ or CD8+ T cells sorted from blood, taken in a trial of the OX40 agonist ivuxolimab. The receptor source for this set is an adult with an advanced solid tumor such as melanoma, head and neck, liver or kidney cancer.

The chain combines TRBV28 with TRBJ2-5; maybe TRBD2 (7 bases). Per the germline V gene, CDR1 is MDHEN and CDR2 is SYDVKM. This CDR3 comprises 17 residues. The V and J ends lost 8 bases and 4 bases respectively, with 26 bases between them. The CDR3 sequence is CASSYNGGGRLRETQYF. In DNA, the CDR3 is TGTGCCAGCTCCTACAATGGGGGGGGCAGACTAAGAGAGACCCAGTACTTC.

Only a few counts were recorded for this clone. This chain connects TRBV5-6 to TRBJ1-6; perhaps TRBD1 as D (6 bases). The CDR3 covers 16 residues. Trimming cost V 5 bases and J 0 bases, with 12 bases left between them. Germline-derived CDR1 and CDR2 are SGHDT and YYEEEE. For the CDR3, the DNA is TGTGCCAGCAGACAGGGCTTGAGCTCCTATAATTCACCCCTCCACTTT. The encoded protein is CASRQGLSSYNSPLHF.